This record covers a single T cell receptor beta chain. This clone's antigen is unknown. Base qualities are not recorded, but no much larger clone differs from it by a single base. This record belongs to a study of T cell repertoires in cytomegalovirus infection (dated 2019 in TCRdb). Some background on the complete study: Donor HLA type was relevant to the analysis, because carriage of CMV infection together with the matching HLA type was indicated by public TCR beta signatures. Points the paper makes about the study in general: Carriers of CMV infection plus the relevant HLA type were discriminated by the cumulative frequency of public TCR beta family members in the study cohort and in an independent roughly 320-donor cohort. The ex vivo response was dominated by HLA-C-restricted CMV-specific TCR beta clonotypes, which also provided the single most frequent clonotype in two of eight donors.

The germline V and J ends show losses of 3 bases and 0 bases respectively, and no gene match explains 15 bases of the junction. The CDR3 starts with the cysteine, ends with the phenylalanine, and has 19 residues. Only the CDR3 portion is preserved as DNA: 57 bases, with reading frame beginning at the first base. Taken from the germline V gene (reference sequence), the CDR1 and CDR2 loops are LGHDT and YNNKEL. The listed sequencing device is Illumina HiSeq 1500. The public reads were quality trimmed at Q25 with fastp and then assembled into clones with MiXCR by TCRdb, keeping productive beta chains. CDR3 protein duplicates are merged, each entry listing the most common genes and DNA. The sample yields about 310,000 distinct CDR3 sequences; roughly a sixth were counted once. The ten largest clones capture 12% of the sample.

In this chain, TRBV3-1 is recombined with TRBJ2-3, and TRBD2 matches 7 of the central bases. The sequencing input was PBMCs. The receptor comes from a human donor in good health (CMV status not recorded). Some clones in this sample may be carry-over from other donors' samples. The CDR3 protein is CASSQWGGGGDSSTDTQYF. The DNA sequence reads TGTGCCAGCAGCCAGTGGGGGGGGGGGGGAGATTCTAGCACAGATACGCAGTATTTT.